Below, 7 T cell receptor beta chains from the same sample are listed, as sequenced in a study of cytomegalovirus exposure and HLA in healthy donors. Amplification used 60 Vbeta primers and 13 Jbeta primers. Only in-frame clones appear in the TCRdb table, and some are missing; sequencing was by immunoSEQ multiplex PCR. The sample contains some 140,000 clones, 70% to 75% of which appear only once. Material for sequencing was PBMCs. These receptors came from a woman between 35 and 50 years old in good health and CMV-seronegative.

The V and J genes are TRBV16 and TRBJ1-1, with D uncertain. Trimming cost V 1 base and J 6 bases, with 9 bases left between them. Germline-derived CDR1 and CDR2 are KGHSY and FQNENV. This CDR3 has 13 amino acids. CDR3 amino acids: CASSQFGRAEAFF. CDR3 nucleotides: TGTGCCAGCAGCCAATTTGGGCGAGCTGAAGCTTTCTTT. Using reference TRBV16 and TRBJ1-1 for the parts outside the CDR3, the full variable domain is GEEVAQTPKHLVRGEGQKAKLYCAPIKGHSYVFWYQQVLKNEFKFLISFQNENVFDETGMPKERFSAKCLPNSPCSLEIQATKLEDSAVYFCASSQFGRAEAFFGQGTRLTVV.

The genes are TRBV28 and TRBJ1-1; TRBD1 is a possible D gene (5 bases). V lost 6 bases to trimming and J lost 1 base, with 18 bases between them. This CDR3 region has 16 residues. The germline CDR1 and CDR2 sequences are MDHEN and SYDVKM. The CDR3: CASSTGGVFPNTEAFF. The CDR3 nucleotides read TGTGCCAGCAGCACGGGGGGGGTATTCCCGAACACTGAAGCTTTCTTT.

This chain links TRBV5-1 with TRBJ2-1, with TRBD1 matching 9 bases. In germline, CDR1 is SGHRS, CDR2 YFSETQ. With 4 bases clipped from V and 2 bases from J, the junction kept 4 bases outside the gene matches. The CDR3 has 15 residues. The CDR3 sequence: CASSEGQGPYNEQFF. The CDR3, as DNA: TGCGCCAGCAGCGAGGGACAGGGCCCCTACAATGAGCAGTTCTTC.

This sequence joins TRBV7-9 and TRBJ2-3; D remains unclear. V was cut by 2 bases and J by 5 bases, with 8 bases left in between. The CDR3 spans 13 residues. The V gene's germline CDR1 is SEHNR and CDR2 FQNEAQ (reference sequence). CDR3 DNA: TGTGCCAGCAGCTTAACTACCGAAGATACGCAGTATTTT. It encodes CASSLTTEDTQYF.

The rearrangement uses TRBV10-1 and TRBJ1-3; perhaps TRBD1 as D (5 bases). The CDR3 covers 13 residues. Germline assignment: CDR1 WNHNN and CDR2 SYGVQD (reference sequence). Trimming removed 4 bases from V and 2 bases from J, with 6 bases in between. As DNA, the CDR3 is TGCGCCAGCAGTGCAGGGCCTGGAAACACCATATATTTT. Protein: CASSAGPGNTIYF.

The gene calls are TRBV5-6 and TRBJ2-7; 9 positions match TRBD1. The junction had 4 bases not matched to a gene; V was cut back by 4 bases and J by 5 bases. This CDR3 is 13 amino acids long. Germline CDR1 SGHDT, CDR2 YYEEEE. DNA of the CDR3: TGTGCCAGCAGCCGGGACAGGGTCCACGAGCAGTACTTC. It specifies CASSRDRVHEQYF.

The chain uses TRBV28 and TRBJ1-6; the D is unclear. Germline V CDR1 and CDR2: MDHEN, SYDVKM. This CDR3 is 13 amino acids long. The V and J ends lost 2 bases and 10 bases respectively, with 9 bases between them. As DNA, the CDR3 is TGTGCCAGCAGTTTAGCGGCGCCATCACCCCTCCACTTT. This codes for CASSLAAPSPLHF.